This T cell receptor beta chain is drawn from a study of blood T cell repertoires in COVID-19 (dated by TCRdb to about 2020). Study-level background: Samples from collaborators originated in the United States, Italy and Spain and spanned both the acute and convalescent phases of COVID-19. The prospective study material was composed of cDNA or gDNA derived from T cells, B-cell-depleted T cells, or PBMCs. Subjects who had been exposed to COVID-19, were actively infected with it, or had recovered from it provided the deeply sampled blood TCRbeta repertoires that made up the dataset. A freely available public database, intended as a resource for researchers studying the immune response to SARS-CoV-2, is where the repertoires were released. Samples were obtained from the ongoing ImmuneRACE study (first 160 participants) and from about 1,300 subjects provided by 6 global collaborators. Nearly every sample came with metadata listing a de-identified subject ID, COVID-19 status, age in years and sex. Where HLA class I and class II types were available, the types were taken from metadata supplied by the sample provider, not from assay-based typing.

Enrolling through a virtual design, the prospective study's participants ranged in age from roughly 18 to 90 years and lived across some 22 United States geographic areas. To assign participants to cohorts, the prospective study relied on clinical history that participants themselves reported in a screening survey and a study questionnaire. Exposed participants had been in contact, within 2 weeks of entering the study, with a person who had a PCR-confirmed or clinician-diagnosed case of COVID-19. Mobile phlebotomists in the prospective study collected whole blood, serum and a nasopharyngeal or oropharyngeal swab from every participant. Over a roughly 2-month period, participants in the prospective study had the option of providing additional blood draws and questionnaires. Before DNA extraction, prospective study blood samples were shipped either frozen or at room temperature. The research as a whole found: The quantity of clinical and demographic metadata differed by source and by participant and was supplied without curation.

TCRbeta CDR3 regions were amplified from genomic DNA by means of the immunoSEQ Assay, a bias-controlled multiplex PCR. Turning to the authors' computational methods: Within the assay, amplification of reference gene primers was used to estimate how many nucleated cells each sample contained. To quantify the absolute abundance of each unique TCRbeta CDR3 rearrangement, sequence reads were collapsed and filtered. For each sample, productive Simpson clonality was calculated by taking the square root of Simpson's diversity index across productive rearrangements. TCRdb took this table from immuneACCESS and kept in-frame rearrangements with V and J called. Such tables lack part of the clones; where checked against another copy, unresolved V genes explain under half of the gap, and the rest is unexplained. For V, J and clone size, that table is used; D and trimming come from the DNA. The sample data list some 290,000 clones, and roughly nine tenths of these were observed just once. The ten most abundant clones make up 3.9% of the sample.

The trim is 3 bases for V and 2 bases for J, with a gap of 6 bases between the germline ends. In the germline V gene, CDR1 corresponds to SGHDT and CDR2 to YYEEEE. From its cysteine to its phenylalanine, the CDR3 spans 13 amino acids. Solely the CDR3 DNA is kept, with 39 bases framed from the first base. Of note for this clone: Its antigen is still unknown. Base quality data are lacking; no much larger clone is found one base away.

This receptor was taken from a young woman who had been exposed to COVID-19. Sample: PBMCs or T cells enriched from blood (not recorded which). This chain is built from TRBV5-6 and TRBJ1-5; the D segment could be TRBD1, given 5 matching bases. The CDR3 loop reads CASSWGGNQPQHF. The sequence in DNA is TGTGCCAGCAGCTGGGGGGGCAATCAGCCCCAGCATTTT. When the CDR3 is completed using the reference TRBV5-6 and TRBJ1-5 genes on either side, the full variable domain is DAGVTQSPTHLIKTRGQQVTLRCSPKSGHDTVSWYQQALGQGPQFIFQYYEEEERQRGNFPDRFSGHQFPNYSSELNVNALLLGDSALYLCASSWGGNQPQHFGDGTRLSIL.